One and the same sample provided the 23 T cell receptor beta chains below, sequenced in a study of blood T cell repertoires in COVID-19 (dated by TCRdb to 2018 to 2021). Libraries were built with the immunoSEQ multiplex PCR assay. What TCRdb holds here is the immuneACCESS table cut down to in-frame rearrangements. Part of the clones is not present; checked against another copy, under half of the missing clones reflect an unresolved V gene, and the others are unexplained. The sample contains a few hundred thousand clones, roughly nine tenths of them found a single time. Of the sample, over 3% is held by the ten largest clones. Sequencing used PBMCs or T cells enriched from blood (not recorded which). The receptors derive from a young woman in a cohort exposed to, infected with or recovered from COVID-19 (not recorded which).

The chain carries TRBV5-6 and TRBJ1-2; TRBD1 agrees at 7 bases. V trimming: 3 bases; J trimming: 3 bases; junction bases outside the gene matches: 14. CDR3 length equals 17 residues. Germline lookup yields CDR1 SGHDT and CDR2 YYEEEE. The CDR3 reads CASSWTPNRGSDYGYTF. DNA for the CDR3: TGTGCCAGCAGCTGGACACCCAACAGGGGCTCAGACTATGGCTACACCTTC.

The J gene is TRBJ2-1, the V gene TRBV7-9, with 9 bases matching TRBD1. The V and J ends lost 3 bases and 7 bases, in that order; junction bases with no gene match: 1. Germline CDR1 is SEHNR and CDR2 is FQNEAQ (reference sequence). This CDR3 is 13 amino acids long. CDR3 sequence (DNA): TGTGCCAGCAGCTTGGACAGGGGTAATGAGCAGTTCTTC. It encodes CASSLDRGNEQFF.

The chain is built from TRBV4-2 and TRBJ1-6, with a tentative D call TRBD1 (6 bases). This CDR3 spans 16 amino acids. Germline CDR1 and CDR2: LGHNA and YNFKEQ. V gave up 0 bases and J gave up 7 bases, with 13 bases separating them. CDR3 protein: CASSQDSRGKNSPLHF. The CDR3 nucleotides read TGTGCCAGCAGCCAAGATTCGAGGGGGAAGAATTCACCCCTCCACTTT.

V and J are TRBV19 and TRBJ1-4; TRBD1 agrees at 11 bases. This CDR3 contains 14 residues. J gave up 8 bases and V 5 bases, and 4 bases lay outside the gene matches. Per germline, CDR1 LNHDA and CDR2 SQIVND (reference sequence). CDR3 sequence: CASSPGDRGEKLFF. CDR3 in DNA: TGTGCCAGTAGTCCCGGGGACAGGGGGGAAAAACTGTTTTTT.

The chain uses TRBV29-1 and TRBJ1-5; 9 bases match TRBD1. Per the germline V gene, CDR1 is SQVTM and CDR2 is ANQGSEA. V gave up 6 bases and J gave up 7 bases; unmatched junction bases: 7. The CDR3 has 13 amino acids. The CDR3 loop is CSVEQGAGQPQHF. CDR3 in DNA: TGCAGCGTGGAACAGGGGGCAGGACAGCCCCAGCATTTT.

The chain links TRBV2 to TRBJ1-4, with D maybe TRBD1 (6 bases). V was trimmed by 7 bases and J by 2 bases, leaving 11 bases between them. Germline loops: CDR1 SNHLY, CDR2 FYNNEI. The CDR3 has 14 amino acids. The CDR3 DNA is TGTGCCAGCAAGCAGGGGCGGACTAATGAAAAACTGTTTTTT. As protein: CASKQGRTNEKLFF.

This chain joins TRBV28 and TRBJ2-1; D perhaps matches TRBD2 (5 bases). The CDR3 covers 12 residues. Germline CDR1 is MDHEN and CDR2 is SYDVKM. Deletions cut 8 bases from V and 8 bases from J, with 13 bases between. The chain's CDR3 is CASARPGYEQFF. The DNA for the CDR3 is TGTGCCAGCGCGAGGCCGGGGTATGAGCAGTTCTTC.

This chain connects TRBV5-1 to TRBJ1-1, with D uncertain. Germline CDR1 and CDR2: SGHRS and YFSETQ. The CDR3 contains 13 residues. V lost 4 bases, J lost 9 bases, and 16 bases lay in between. CDR3 nucleotide sequence: TGCGCCAGCAGCCCCCCCGGGGTTACGAAAGCTTTCTTT. It is translated as CASSPPGVTKAFF.

V usage is TRBV18 and J usage is TRBJ1-1; the D is unclear. The V gene's germline CDR1 is KGHSH and CDR2 LQKENI. This CDR3 has 16 residues. With 2 bases removed from V and 3 bases from J, the gap between germline ends came to 16 bases. In DNA form, the CDR3 reads TGTGCCAGCTCACCAGGTCGGGATTTTTCGGACACTGAAGCTTTCTTT. Translating gives CASSPGRDFSDTEAFF. Combining the CDR3 with reference TRBV18 and TRBJ1-1 gives the whole variable domain NAGVMQNPRHLVRRRGQEARLRCSPMKGHSHVYWYRQLPEEGLKFMVYLQKENIIDESGMPKERFSAEFPKEGPSILRIQQVVRGDSAAYFCASSPGRDFSDTEAFFGQGTRLTVV.

This clone came up once. The rearrangement links TRBV29-1 to TRBJ1-3, with TRBD1 matching over 7 bases. J gave up 0 bases and V 6 bases, and 5 bases lay outside the gene matches. CDR3 length: 14 residues. Germline CDR1 SQVTM, CDR2 ANQGSEA. CDR3 DNA: TGCAGCGTAAGACGGGACAGCTCTGGAAACACCATATATTTT. It encodes CSVRRDSSGNTIYF.

V gene TRBV15 combines with J gene TRBJ2-2, with unresolved D. CDR3 length: 14 amino acids. V shed 1 base and J shed 5 bases, with 8 bases lying between them. Germline values: CDR1 LNHNV, CDR2 YYDKDF (reference sequence). The CDR3 spells CATSRAPLTGELFF. CDR3 DNA sequence: TGTGCCACCAGCAGAGCTCCCTTAACCGGGGAGCTGTTTTTT.

This chain uses TRBV19 with TRBJ2-5; D not certain. This CDR3 has 13 residues. Trimming took off 5 bases at V and 0 bases at J, with 7 bases between the two ends. Germline assignment: CDR1 LNHDA and CDR2 SQIVND (reference sequence). The CDR3 here is CASSPENQETQYF. The CDR3 DNA reads as TGTGCCAGTAGTCCGGAGAACCAAGAGACCCAGTACTTC.

The V and J genes are TRBV7-3 and TRBJ1-1, with 9 bases aligning to TRBD1. With V trimmed by 6 bases and J by 4 bases, 3 bases remained unmatched. The CDR3 runs to 13 residues. Germline V CDR1 and CDR2: SGHTA, FQGTGA. The CDR3, as DNA: TGTGCCAGCAGTTCGGACAGGGGCACTGAAGCTTTCTTT. Protein sequence: CASSSDRGTEAFF.

This chain connects TRBV28 to TRBJ2-1; D gene unclear. Trimming cost V 6 bases and J 8 bases, with 8 bases left between them. In germline, CDR1 is MDHEN, CDR2 SYDVKM. The CDR3 loop spans 11 amino acids. CDR3 coding DNA: TGTGCCAGCAGCTACCGGGATGAGCAGTTCTTC. Amino acids: CASSYRDEQFF.

The CDR3 spells CASKPVTGANEKLFF. DNA for the CDR3: TGTGCCAGCAAGCCCGTGACAGGGGCTAATGAAAAACTGTTTTTT. The chain is built from TRBV2 and TRBJ1-4; 8 bases line up with TRBD1. Germline CDR1 reads SNHLY; CDR2 reads FYNNEI. This CDR3 comprises 15 residues. V dropped 7 bases and J dropped 3; count of bases not matched to a gene: 7.

The chain links TRBV5-4 to TRBJ2-5; D not resolved. V was shortened by 10 bases and J by 5 bases, with 18 bases between the two germline ends. CDR1 SGHNT and CDR2 YYREEE come from the germline V gene (reference sequence). CDR3 length: 13 amino acids. In DNA form, the CDR3 reads TGTGCCGTGACCGCCCAGGCCTGGGAGACCCAGTACTTC. Translated, it gives CAVTAQAWETQYF.

The chain combines TRBV24-1 with TRBJ2-1; TRBD2 agrees at 8 bases. After removal of 3 bases from V and 0 bases from J, the junction contained 6 bases not matched to a gene. The CDR3 is 17 amino acids. Looked up from germline, CDR1 is KGHDR and CDR2 is SFDVKD. The CDR3 region is CATSDGGLGGSYNEQFF. The CDR3 nucleotides are TGTGCCACCAGTGATGGGGGACTAGGAGGCTCCTACAATGAGCAGTTCTTC.

This clone is a singleton in its sample. The chain carries TRBV12-2 and TRBJ1-2; TRBD1 is the table's D call and was not checked against the DNA. TRBV12-2 is deemed a pseudogene. This CDR3 region has 18 residues. This CDR3 is CASRLVRQGAIFGPGYTF. The CDR3 DNA sequence: TGTGCAAGTCGCTTAGTGAGACAGGGGGCGATTTTTGGACCCGGCTACACCTTC.

The rearrangement uses TRBV9 and TRBJ1-3, with TRBD1 identical over 7 bases. This CDR3 contains 14 residues. CDR1 is SGDLS, CDR2 YYNGEE, per germline. The junction had 3 bases not matched to a gene; V was cut back by 4 bases and J by 2 bases. The CDR3 bases are TGTGCCAGCAGCAACAGGGGCGCTGGAAACACCATATATTTT. As protein: CASSNRGAGNTIYF.

The genes are TRBV7-3 and TRBJ1-2; D is ambiguous. The CDR3 covers 13 residues. Looked up from germline, CDR1 is SGHTA and CDR2 is FQGTGA. The germline V and J ends were trimmed by 5 bases and 4 bases, with 11 bases remaining between them. In nucleotides, the CDR3 is TGTGCCAGCAGCCCCGGGAGTCTCTATGGCTACACCTTC. Protein sequence: CASSPGSLYGYTF.

The V gene is TRBV11-2, the J gene TRBJ1-3; a weak D match, TRBD1 (5 bases). The CDR3 is 15 residues long. Trimming pared 3 bases from V and 3 bases from J, leaving 12 bases between. Germline V gene data show CDR1 as SGHAT and CDR2 as FQNNGV. Here the CDR3 DNA reads TGTGCCAGCAGCTTGCCGGGGGGTGGTGGAAACACCATATATTTT. Translating gives CASSLPGGGGNTIYF. The full variable domain, rest sourced from reference TRBV11-2 and TRBJ1-3, is EAGVAQSPRYKIIEKRQSVAFWCNPISGHATLYWYQQILGQGPKLLIQFQNNGVVDDSQLPKDRFSAERLKGVDSTLKIQPAKLEDSAVYLCASSLPGGGGNTIYFGEGSWLTVV.

This clone was recorded only once. The genes are TRBV18 and TRBJ1-2, with 8 bases matching TRBD1. Looked up from germline, CDR1 is KGHSH and CDR2 is LQKENI. There are 15 residues in the CDR3. V trimming: 3 bases; J trimming: 5 bases; junction bases outside the gene matches: 8. CDR3 bases: TGTGCCAGCTCACCCCCCGGACAGGGCGTTTATGGCTACACCTTC. Its translation: CASSPPGQGVYGYTF. The variable domain in full, completed from reference TRBV18 and TRBJ1-2, reads NAGVMQNPRHLVRRRGQEARLRCSPMKGHSHVYWYRQLPEEGLKFMVYLQKENIIDESGMPKERFSAEFPKEGPSILRIQQVVRGDSAAYFCASSPPGQGVYGYTFGSGTRLTVV.

This chain connects TRBV19 to TRBJ1-5; 8 bases map to TRBD1. From germline, CDR1 is LNHDA and CDR2 SQIVND (reference sequence). Unmatched junction bases numbered 18, after V lost 7 bases and J lost 7 bases. The CDR3 is 17 residues long. The CDR3 sequence: CASTSDSARGPEQPQHF. CDR3 nucleotides: TGTGCCAGTACCTCTGATAGTGCCAGGGGGCCCGAACAGCCCCAGCATTTT. Filled out from reference TRBV19 and TRBJ1-5, the complete variable domain reads DGGITQSPKYLFRKEGQNVTLSCEQNLNHDAMYWYRQDPGQGLRLIYYSQIVNDFQKGDIAEGYSVSREKKESFPLTVTSAQKNPTAFYLCASTSDSARGPEQPQHFGDGTRLSIL.